The next 23 T cell receptor beta chains were all read from a single sample in a study of monozygotic twins with inflammatory bowel disease. With the 5' RACE reads reprocessed, TCRdb shows one record per CDR3 protein and no DNA. The sample has around 450,000 distinct CDR3 sequences. Material: blood. The receptors derive from a human donor with ulcerative colitis or Crohn's disease, or a healthy co-twin of an affected twin (not recorded which).

This rearrangement joins TRBV11-2 to TRBJ2-5; the D gene TCRdb calls, TRBD2, cannot be checked with no DNA. Germline CDR1 is SGHAT and CDR2 is FQNNGV. The CDR3 loop spans 14 amino acids. The CDR3 spells CASSPRGSQEIQYF.

V usage is TRBV6-6 and J usage is TRBJ1-1; TCRdb calls TRBD1, which cannot be checked without DNA. This CDR3 has 14 residues. Looked up from germline, CDR1 is MNHNY and CDR2 is SVGAGI (reference sequence). The chain's CDR3 is CASRRDSMNTEAFF.

The rearrangement links TRBV3-1 to TRBJ1-6; TCRdb gives TRBD1 as the D gene, but with no DNA this cannot be confirmed. The CDR3 covers 13 residues. CDR1 is LGHDT, CDR2 YNNKEL, per germline (reference sequence). CDR3 region: CASSQPGNSPLHF.

J is TRBJ2-3 and V is TRBV7-9; the D gene TCRdb calls, TRBD1, cannot be checked with no DNA. In germline, CDR1 is SEHNR, CDR2 FQNEAQ (reference sequence). The CDR3 loop spans 16 amino acids. The CDR3 is CASSSTDEGKTDTQYF.

V and J are TRBV30 and TRBJ2-1. The CDR3 runs 11 residues. CDR1 is GTSNPN, CDR2 SVGIG, per germline (reference sequence). The CDR3 loop is CAWNDYNEQFF.

The chain employs TRBV29-1 and TRBJ2-3; TCRdb proposes TRBD1, but this gene call is untestable without DNA. CDR3 length: 13 amino acids. Germline V CDR1 and CDR2: SQVTM, ANQGSEA. The CDR3: CSLAAGGTDTQYF.

V and J are TRBV5-6 and TRBJ2-7. Germline V lookup: CDR1 SGHDT, CDR2 YYEEEE. There are 12 residues in the CDR3. CDR3 sequence reads: CASSSTYYEQYF. The entire variable domain, with the rest obtained from reference TRBV5-6 and TRBJ2-7, is as follows: DAGVTQSPTHLIKTRGQQVTLRCSPKSGHDTVSWYQQALGQGPQFIFQYYEEEERQRGNFPDRFSGHQFPNYSSELNVNALLLGDSALYLCASSSTYYEQYFGPGTRLTVT.

V usage is TRBV6-5 and J usage is TRBJ1-5. CDR3 size: 15 residues. The germline V gene has CDR1 MNHEY and CDR2 SVGAGI. CDR3 protein: CASSYAGYSNQPQHF.

The chain joins TRBV7-2 to TRBJ2-1; no DNA is available, so the TRBD2 call from TCRdb remains unchecked. Germline CDR1 is SGHTA and CDR2 is FQGNSA. The length of the CDR3 is 13 residues. The CDR3 reads CASSPTRRNEQFF.

The chain's CDR3 is CASSPGGTGLEAFF. The V call is TRBV5-1, the J call TRBJ1-1; TCRdb picks TRBD1, but there is no DNA to check that call. CDR3 length: 14 residues. The germline CDR1 and CDR2 sequences are SGHRS and YFSETQ. Full variable domain (outside the CDR3, taken from reference TRBV5-1 and TRBJ1-1): KAGVTQTPRYLIKTRGQQVTLSCSPISGHRSVSWYQQTPGQGLQFLFEYFSETQRNKGNFPGRFSGRQFSNSRSEMNVSTLELGDSALYLCASSPGGTGLEAFFGQGTRLTVV.

The chain couples TRBV12-3 or TRBV12-4 to TRBJ2-1; TCRdb designates TRBD1, a call that cannot be tested without DNA. The CDR3 extends over 13 amino acids. The CDR3 spells CASRATGLGEQFF.

V gene TRBV29-1 combines with J gene TRBJ2-2; TCRdb indicates TRBD2, and absent DNA this call remains unverified. The germline gives CDR1 SQVTM, CDR2 ANQGSEA. CDR3 length: 14 residues. Here the CDR3 reads CSASGRAAIGELFF.

The rearrangement joins TRBV28 to TRBJ2-5; TCRdb gives TRBD2 as the D gene, but with no DNA this cannot be confirmed. The CDR3 covers 14 residues. Germline values: CDR1 MDHEN, CDR2 SYDVKM. The CDR3 is CASSLPGGQETQYF. Filled out from reference TRBV28 and TRBJ2-5, the complete variable domain reads DVKVTQSSRYLVKRTGEKVFLECVQDMDHENMFWYRQDPGLGLRLIYFSYDVKMKEKGDIPEGYSVSREKKERFSLILESASTNQTSMYLCASSLPGGQETQYFGPGTRLLVL.

This chain links TRBV25-1 with TRBJ2-7. Per the germline V gene, CDR1 is MGHDK and CDR2 is SYGVNS. The CDR3 extends over 13 amino acids. CDR3 protein: CASSEYGPYEQYF.

The chain has TRBV29-1 and TRBJ1-5. Germline loops: CDR1 SQVTM, CDR2 ANQGSEA. This CDR3 has 13 amino acids. The CDR3 here is CSADSGGGQPQHF. Filled out from reference TRBV29-1 and TRBJ1-5, the complete variable domain reads SAVISQKPSRDICQRGTSLTIQCQVDSQVTMMFWYRQQPGQSLTLIATANQGSEATYESGFVIDKFPISRPNLTFSTLTVSNMSPEDSSIYLCSADSGGGQPQHFGDGTRLSIL.

The rearrangement links TRBV7-2 to TRBJ2-7. Germline V gives CDR1 SGHTA, CDR2 FQGNSA. The CDR3 has 11 amino acids. The CDR3 spells CASSLMYEQYF.

The rearrangement links TRBV11-2 to TRBJ1-6; TCRdb reports TRBD1, a call that lacks DNA to check it against. The CDR3 is 15 amino acids. CDR1 and CDR2 from the germline V gene are SGHAT and FQNNGV. CDR3 residues: CASSLGGQGQSPLHF.

The CDR3 sequence is CASSYPMNTEAFF. V gene TRBV6-2 or TRBV6-3 combines with J gene TRBJ1-1. The CDR3 has 13 amino acids. Germline V CDR1 and CDR2: MNHEY, SVGEGT.

The chain carries TRBV10-3 and TRBJ1-2; the TCRdb call, TRBD1, lacks DNA for checking. Per the germline V gene, CDR1 is ENHRY and CDR2 is SYGVKD. The CDR3 contains 17 residues. The CDR3 sequence: CATSSSATYGQNYGYTF.

V is TRBV3-1 and J is TRBJ2-2; as DNA is missing, the TRBD2 call by TCRdb cannot be tested. The CDR3 sequence is 18 residues long. CDR1 LGHDT and CDR2 YNNKEL come from the germline V gene (reference sequence). The CDR3 here is CASSQAFLAGVFTGELFF.

The V call is TRBV5-5, the J call TRBJ1-5. Germline CDR1 SGHKS, CDR2 YYEKEE (reference sequence). The CDR3 length is 15 residues. CDR3 loop: CASSLAAAGDQPQHF.

The chain employs TRBV5-1 and TRBJ2-5. Germline V gives CDR1 SGHRS, CDR2 YFSETQ. The CDR3 has 14 amino acids. Here the CDR3 reads CASSQVAYQETQYF.

V is TRBV20-1 and J is TRBJ1-2; the TRBD1 assignment by TCRdb is unverifiable without DNA. Germline V gene data show CDR1 as DFQATT and CDR2 as SNEGSKA (reference sequence). The CDR3 is 13 amino acids. The chain's CDR3 is CSVRNSPGYGYTF.